This T cell receptor (beta chain) was identified during a study of T cells in localized non-small cell lung cancer. General study findings and limits: Uninvolved nearby lung showed the greatest T cell clonality, exceeding that found in tumor. Longer overall survival was linked to higher blood T cell density. The appearance of a median about 60 of the top 100 tumor clones was seen in adjacent lung. Because researchers sequenced only one region of the tumor, heterogeneity is still possible.

The V gene end was trimmed by 6 bases and the J gene end by 8 bases; junction bases not matched to a gene: 4. This CDR3 has 13 amino acids. The germline V gene encodes CDR1 MNHEY and CDR2 SVGAGI. Repertoires were generated with immunoSEQ multiplex PCR, while TCRdb's copy carries only in-frame clones and drops some. The sample comprises about 91,000 clones, approximately 86% of which are singletons, and 15% rests with the top ten. As concerns this clone: Its target is unknown.

The chain uses TRBV6-5 and TRBJ1-2, with 12 positions matching TRBD1. The material was peripheral blood, obtained before any cancer treatment. This clonotype was sampled from a man aged 35-75 years with stage I squamous cell lung carcinoma. CDR3 protein: CASRWDRGRGYTF. CDR3 nucleotides: TGTGCCAGCAGATGGGACAGGGGGCGAGGCTACACCTTC.